This T cell receptor (beta chain) was retrieved from a study of cytomegalovirus exposure and HLA in healthy donors (dated by TCRdb to about 2017). General notes on the study: An earlier analysis of 587 of the donors reported around 280 Gb of sequence data and 117 million unique TCR beta sequences obtained from approximately 180 million T cells. About 300 gigabases of sequencing data and 91 million or so unique TCR sequences made up an early release that covered several hundred HLA-typed donors. The genetic ancestry cluster associated with self-reported Caucasian donors included over 80% of the 300 to 450 genotyped donors. The study aimed to test whether signatures of past pathogen exposure could be identified by cataloging public T cell receptors. Using immunosequencing, the study profiled T cell repertoires from approximately 700 subjects and related those repertoires to cytomegalovirus serostatus. Along with the approximately 650-subject first cohort, a separate validation cohort of over a hundred different subjects was used. To predict cytomegalovirus infection status, the study brought together high-throughput TCR immunosequencing, statistical association of individual TCRs with disease status, and machine learning. In a later analysis, previously published TCR beta repertoires from 600 to 850 donors were re-analyzed and high-resolution HLA genotyping was added so that TCR occurrence patterns could be studied. Rather than using new phenotypic data, the later analysis identified candidate immune exposures from TCR beta sequences and from how often those sequences occurred across donors. An earlier analysis of about 620 of the donors applied high-throughput TCR beta sequencing to assess whether each TCR beta V gene segment acted as functional or pseudogenic. Alongside the repertoire data, information on donor age, sex, ethnicity and CMV serostatus was compiled. A later genetic analysis took genome-wide SNP genotypes for 398 of the 666 donors and used that subset as a discovery cohort. All discovery cohort repertoires had been generated using a single sequencing platform. Both class I and class II loci were covered by HLA typing, at four-digit resolution. The number of donors typed differed by locus, with about 629-640 for A, B, C, DRB1 and DQB1, more than 500 for DQA1, some 570 for DPA1, and 472 for DPB1. About five DR-DQ haplotypes were treated as single units for association and clustering because of strong linkage in the cohort. Among roughly 400 genotyped donors of the cohort, an average of roughly 240,000 unique TCR beta nucleotide sequences were sequenced per donor, roughly 20% of them non-productive. Paper-wide results and their limitations: A few of the identified cytomegalovirus-associated TCR beta chains were confirmed in vitro to be specific for cytomegalovirus antigens. A cluster of highly shared sequence variants was judged likely to be a technical artifact of the sequencing pipeline. According to a later analysis, most CMV-associated TCR beta chains appeared to be HLA-restricted, and the HLA associations seemed to be driven largely by CMV exposure. A further reported finding was that TCR beta sequences accurately predicted the HLA-A and HLA-B alleles for most subjects in the first cohort. A later analysis reported that several top co-occurrence clusters appeared linked to parvovirus B19, influenza, CMV and Epstein-Barr virus. Because counts were too low, 15 to 20 rarely observed V segments, including chromosome 9 orphons, were excluded from the earlier analysis of several hundred of the donors. A later analysis found that TCR association rates varied across HLA loci, with DRB1 alleles showing the most associated TCRs and HLA-C alleles the fewest. Most TCR sequences were seen in very few donors, while some public TCRs were found in many individuals. This cohort had only TCR beta chains sequenced, and the lack of alpha or paired-chain data limited which features could be detected. In the study, around 160 TCR beta chains were listed as associated with cytomegalovirus. Immune exposure information for the cohort was limited to CMV serostatus. Cytomegalovirus status was reported to be diagnosed by the classifier with high specificity and sensitivity in both the original and validation cohorts. HLA typing was unavailable for some donors at each locus, so association tests used only the typed subset. A later analysis associated around 16,000 TCR beta sequences with specific HLA alleles at a false discovery rate of 0.05. In an earlier analysis of more than 450 of the donors, most TCR beta V segments were observed in productive rearrangements about 90% or about 30% of the time, broadly matching IMGT annotations. In a later analysis, HLA-associated TCR beta chains were found to be more clonally expanded and to have lower generation probabilities than equally common non-associated chains. It was suggested by the authors that the approach could potentially be generalized to other disease states and immunological phenotypes. When HLA alleles, especially DR and DQ, strongly co-occurred, TCR associations were difficult to assign to individual alleles. V-gene and J-gene trimming of TCR beta chains was associated with a missense DCLRE1C variant in a later genetic analysis, and the association was replicated in an independent cohort. Presence/absence analyses assumed roughly uniform sequencing depth across donors, an assumption that may not hold. According to a later genetic analysis, donors in an Asian-associated ancestry cluster had fewer N-insertions in productive TCRs than the roughly 700-donor mean. Correlated functional status among segregating V segments might be attributable to linkage disequilibrium, but an unknown experimental factor could not be ruled out.

The cohort was made up of around 720 healthy bone marrow donors. All cohort members were sampled while nominally healthy, although unrecorded immune exposures were likely present. The donor was CMV seronegative and belonged to the group of over 300 seronegative cohort members. Every donor gave a peripheral blood sample, and the peripheral blood mononuclear cells from that sample were used for TCR beta sequencing. The Qiagen DNeasy Blood Extraction Kit was used to extract genomic DNA from the blood cell samples. Concerning this clone itself: No antigen is known for it.

To prepare the library, the immunoSEQ multiplex PCR assay was applied. For the multiplex PCR, a mixture combining 60 forward primers for TCR Vbeta segments and 13 reverse primers for TCR Jbeta segments was used. The CDR3 region of rearranged TCR beta genes was amplified from genomic DNA by a multiplex PCR assay. Amplified TCR beta libraries were sequenced as 87-base-pair reads on the Illumina HiSeq System. Concerning the study's data processing: A later analysis counted some 74 million unique TCR beta chains across the 690 or so repertoires, and some 11 million of these chains were shared by at least two donors. A nearest-neighbor algorithm error-corrected the raw reads and collapsed the reads into unique sequences, merging closely related sequences to remove PCR and sequencing errors. Alignment of CDR3 sequences to IMGT reference sequences was used to assign V, D and J gene segments. For a sequence to be retained, a match of at least six nucleotides to both a V gene segment and a J gene segment was required. Rearrangements were classified as productive when the CDR3 lacked stop codons and remained in frame with V and J, and all other rearrangements were classified as non-productive. CDR3 was defined by IMGT convention, running from the second conserved V-encoded cysteine to the conserved J-encoded phenylalanine. The earlier analysis of about 570 of the donors excluded any sequence lacking an unambiguous match to a single V gene segment. In an earlier analysis of 587 of the donors, a V segment was called functional when productive rearrangements were above 56.7%, and segregating when the standard deviation between donors exceeded 5%. A statistical classification framework was built to diagnose cytomegalovirus status from the catalog of TCR beta chain sequences. In a later analysis, V and J genes were assigned by comparing TCR nucleotide sequences against IMGT/GENE-DB human TR gene sequences. In a later analysis, CDR3 sequences and most-parsimonious VDJ recombination scenarios were assigned using the TCRdist pipeline. In a later analysis, each TCR beta chain was defined by its CDR3 amino acid sequence together with its V-gene family, and reads without a unique V-gene family were excluded. As a way to deal with suspected cross-contamination and a sequencing artifact, a later analysis dropped under 600 nucleotide sequences that were highly shared and had low generation probability. For each public chain, a later analysis derived a clonal expansion index from normalized ranks of inferred template counts within each repertoire. In a later analysis, generation probabilities were computed with a VDJ recombination model fitted to out-of-frame rearrangements, and the resulting probabilities were checked against IGoR. In a later analysis, TCR-TCR, TCR-HLA and TCR-CMV co-occurrence was scored with hypergeometric tests, and a repertoire-size bias correction was applied to TCR pairs. False discovery rates were estimated in a later analysis by permuting HLA or CMV assignments 20 times. In a later analysis, co-occurring TCRs were grouped with DBSCAN, and TCRdist sequence similarity was added when clustering was performed within HLA-allele-positive subsets. For co-occurrence clustering, repertoires with fewer than 30,000 or more than 120,000 public chains were excluded, along with 4 to 6 repertoires with anomalous nucleotide sharing. TCRdb carries this immuneACCESS record with in-frame sequences only. Its versions omit some clonotypes, under half of them owing to an unresolved V gene in the studies checked, with the rest unexplained. V, J and clone size were drawn from that table, and D and trimming were deduced from the DNA. The sample's table covers roughly 69,000 clones. The ten largest clones take up about 1.8% of the sample.

The sequenced material came from PBMCs. The receptor was derived from a woman under 40 in good health and CMV-seronegative.

The CDR3 region has the sequence CASSQDVTGREYGYTF. The DNA is as follows: TGCGCCAGCAGCCAAGATGTGACGGGGCGGGAGTATGGCTACACCTTC. The sequence links TRBV4-1 to TRBJ1-2; possibly the D gene is TRBD1, per 5 matching bases. Including the terminal cysteine and phenylalanine, the CDR3 comprises 16 residues. This entry keeps only the CDR3 DNA: 48 bases, framed from base 1. CDR1 and CDR2, per the germline V gene, are MGHRA and YSYEKL. V is reduced by 0 bases and J by 5 bases, leaving a spacing of 16 bases between them.